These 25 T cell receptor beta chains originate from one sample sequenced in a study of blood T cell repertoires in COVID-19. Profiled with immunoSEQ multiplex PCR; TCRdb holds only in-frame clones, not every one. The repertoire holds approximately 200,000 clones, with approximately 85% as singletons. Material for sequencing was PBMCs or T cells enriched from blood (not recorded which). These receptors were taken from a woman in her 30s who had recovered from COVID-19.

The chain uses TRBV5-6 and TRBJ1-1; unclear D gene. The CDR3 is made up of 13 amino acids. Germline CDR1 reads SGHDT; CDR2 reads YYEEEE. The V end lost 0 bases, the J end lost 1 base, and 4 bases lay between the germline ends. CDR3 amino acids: CASSLAGNTEAFF. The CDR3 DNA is TGTGCCAGCAGCTTGGCGGGGAACACTGAAGCTTTCTTT. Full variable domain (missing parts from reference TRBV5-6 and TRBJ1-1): DAGVTQSPTHLIKTRGQQVTLRCSPKSGHDTVSWYQQALGQGPQFIFQYYEEEERQRGNFPDRFSGHQFPNYSSELNVNALLLGDSALYLCASSLAGNTEAFFGQGTRLTVV.

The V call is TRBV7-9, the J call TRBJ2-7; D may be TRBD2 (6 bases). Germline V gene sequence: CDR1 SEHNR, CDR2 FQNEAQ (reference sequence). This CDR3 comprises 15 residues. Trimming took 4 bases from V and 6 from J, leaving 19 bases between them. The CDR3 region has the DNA TGTGCCAGCAGCTCATTCCGGGCGGGATTCGCCGAGCAGTACTTC. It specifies CASSSFRAGFAEQYF. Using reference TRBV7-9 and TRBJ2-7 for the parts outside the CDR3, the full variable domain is DTGVSQNPRHKITKRGQNVTFRCDPISEHNRLYWYRQTLGQGPEFLTYFQNEAQLEKSRLLSDRFSAERPKGSFSTLEIQRTEQGDSAMYLCASSSFRAGFAEQYFGPGTRLTVT.

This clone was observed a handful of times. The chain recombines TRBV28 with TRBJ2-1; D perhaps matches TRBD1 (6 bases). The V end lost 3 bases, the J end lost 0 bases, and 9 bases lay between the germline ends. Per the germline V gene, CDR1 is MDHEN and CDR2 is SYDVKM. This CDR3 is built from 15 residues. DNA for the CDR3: TGTGCCAGCAGTTTCCAGGGGAGCTCCTACAATGAGCAGTTCTTC. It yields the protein CASSFQGSSYNEQFF.

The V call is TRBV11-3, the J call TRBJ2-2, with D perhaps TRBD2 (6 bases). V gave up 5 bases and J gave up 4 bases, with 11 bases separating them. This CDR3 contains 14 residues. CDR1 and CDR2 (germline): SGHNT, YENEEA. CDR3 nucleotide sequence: TGTGCCAGCAGCGCCATGCGGGGCACCGGGGAGCTGTTTTTT. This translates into CASSAMRGTGELFF.

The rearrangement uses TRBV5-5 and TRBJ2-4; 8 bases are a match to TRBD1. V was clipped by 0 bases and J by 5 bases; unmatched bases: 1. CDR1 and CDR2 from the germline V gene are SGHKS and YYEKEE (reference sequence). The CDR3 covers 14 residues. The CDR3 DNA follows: TGTGCCAGCAGCTTGGCAGGGGGCGAAAACATTCAGTACTTC. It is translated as CASSLAGGENIQYF.

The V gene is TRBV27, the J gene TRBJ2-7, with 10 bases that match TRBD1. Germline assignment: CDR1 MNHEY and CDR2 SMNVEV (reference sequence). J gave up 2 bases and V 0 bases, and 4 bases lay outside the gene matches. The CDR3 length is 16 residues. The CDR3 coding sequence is TGTGCCAGCAGTTTATCCTCCGGGACAGGGGCCTACGAGCAGTACTTC. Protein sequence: CASSLSSGTGAYEQYF.

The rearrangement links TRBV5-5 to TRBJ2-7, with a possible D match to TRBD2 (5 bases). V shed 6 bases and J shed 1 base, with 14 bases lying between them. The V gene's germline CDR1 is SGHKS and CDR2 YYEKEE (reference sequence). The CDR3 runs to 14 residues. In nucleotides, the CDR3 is TGTGCCAGCACTCCGGCGGGCAGTTCCTACGAGCAGTACTTC. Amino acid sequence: CASTPAGSSYEQYF.

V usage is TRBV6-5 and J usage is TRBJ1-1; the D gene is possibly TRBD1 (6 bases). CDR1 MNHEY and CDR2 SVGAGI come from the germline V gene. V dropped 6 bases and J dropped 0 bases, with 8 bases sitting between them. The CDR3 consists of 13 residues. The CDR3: CASRDSLNTEAFF. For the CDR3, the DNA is TGTGCCAGCAGGGACAGCCTGAACACTGAAGCTTTCTTT.

The CDR3 loop reads CASSSPRRRPYEQYF. The CDR3 DNA sequence: TGTGCCAGCAGCTCCCCGAGAAGGCGGCCCTACGAGCAGTACTTC. The V gene is TRBV6-5, the J gene TRBJ2-7; D is unresolved. CDR3 length: 15 residues. CDR1 is MNHEY and CDR2 is SVGAGI in the germline V gene. Trimming took 6 bases from V and 2 from J, leaving 17 bases between them.

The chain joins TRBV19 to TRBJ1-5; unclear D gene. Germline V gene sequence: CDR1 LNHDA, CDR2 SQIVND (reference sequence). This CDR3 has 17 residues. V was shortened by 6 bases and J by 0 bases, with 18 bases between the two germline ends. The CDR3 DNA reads TGTGCCAGTAGGGGGAGAGAAGGTACAGATAGCAATCAGCCCCAGCATTTT. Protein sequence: CASRGREGTDSNQPQHF.

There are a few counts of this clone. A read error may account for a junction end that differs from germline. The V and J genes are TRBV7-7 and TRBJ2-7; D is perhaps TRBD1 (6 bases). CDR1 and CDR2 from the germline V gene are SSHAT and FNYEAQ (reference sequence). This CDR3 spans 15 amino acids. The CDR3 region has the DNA TGTGCTAGCAGCTTAGGGGCAGGGGTGGACTACGAGCAGTACTTC. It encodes CASSLGAGVDYEQYF.

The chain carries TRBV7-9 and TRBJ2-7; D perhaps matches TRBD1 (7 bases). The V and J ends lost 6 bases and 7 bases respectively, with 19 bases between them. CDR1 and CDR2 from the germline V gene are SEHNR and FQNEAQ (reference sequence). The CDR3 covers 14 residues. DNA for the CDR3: TGTGCCAGCAGTCCCGACAGGGACTCTAGGGAGCAGTACTTC. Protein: CASSPDRDSREQYF.

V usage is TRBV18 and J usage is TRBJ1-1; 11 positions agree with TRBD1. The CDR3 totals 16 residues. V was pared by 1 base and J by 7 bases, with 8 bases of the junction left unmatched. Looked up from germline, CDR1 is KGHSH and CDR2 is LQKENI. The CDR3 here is CASSPLSTGQGVEAFF. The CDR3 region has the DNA TGTGCCAGCTCACCACTTTCGACGGGACAGGGGGTTGAAGCTTTCTTT.

DNA of the CDR3: TGTGCCAGCAGCTTAGGCACAGGCCAAGAGACCCAGTACTTC. Encoded protein: CASSLGTGQETQYF. The rearrangement uses TRBV11-2 and TRBJ2-5, with D possibly TRBD1 on 5 matching bases. Germline values: CDR1 SGHAT, CDR2 FQNNGV. CDR3 length equals 14 residues. The ends were cut back, 1 base at V and 1 base at J, with 7 bases in the middle.

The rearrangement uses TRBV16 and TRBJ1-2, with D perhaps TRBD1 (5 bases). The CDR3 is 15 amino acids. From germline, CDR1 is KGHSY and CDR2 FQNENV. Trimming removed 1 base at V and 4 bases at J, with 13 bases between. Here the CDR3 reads CASSQYDLGAYGYTF. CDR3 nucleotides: TGTGCCAGCAGCCAATACGACCTAGGGGCCTATGGCTACACCTTC.

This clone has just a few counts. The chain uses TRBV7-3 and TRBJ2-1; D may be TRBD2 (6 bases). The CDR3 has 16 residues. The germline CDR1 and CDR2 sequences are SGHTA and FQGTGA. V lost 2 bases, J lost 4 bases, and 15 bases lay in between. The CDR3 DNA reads TGTGCCAGCAGCTTACGTCCCGGGGGTGGATACAATGAGCAGTTCTTC. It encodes CASSLRPGGGYNEQFF. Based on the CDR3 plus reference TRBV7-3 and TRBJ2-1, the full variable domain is GAGVSQTPSNKVTEKGKYVELRCDPISGHTALYWYRQSLGQGPEFLIYFQGTGAADDSGLPNDRFFAVRPEGSVSTLKIQRTERGDSAVYLCASSLRPGGGYNEQFFGPGTRLTVL.

The CDR3 region is CASSQGGEFRTGELFF. CDR3 sequence (DNA): TGTGCCAGCAGCCAAGGGGGGGAGTTTCGCACCGGGGAGCTGTTTTTT. The chain joins TRBV4-2 to TRBJ2-2; tentatively, D is TRBD2 (6 bases). The CDR3 consists of 16 residues. Trimming shortened V by 1 base and J by 4 bases, and 13 bases separated the two germline ends. Germline assignment: CDR1 LGHNA and CDR2 YNFKEQ.

CDR3 protein: CSARRGNTEAFF. The CDR3 DNA sequence: TGCAGCGCCCGGAGGGGCAACACTGAAGCTTTCTTT. The chain has TRBV29-1 and TRBJ1-1; TRBD1 is a possible D gene (5 bases). Per germline, CDR1 SQVTM and CDR2 ANQGSEA. The CDR3 runs to 12 residues. Trimming shortened V by 7 bases and J by 2 bases, and 11 bases separated the two germline ends. The variable domain in full, with the rest retrieved from reference TRBV29-1 and TRBJ1-1, is SAVISQKPSRDICQRGTSLTIQCQVDSQVTMMFWYRQQPGQSLTLIATANQGSEATYESGFVIDKFPISRPNLTFSTLTVSNMSPEDSSIYLCSARRGNTEAFFGQGTRLTVV.

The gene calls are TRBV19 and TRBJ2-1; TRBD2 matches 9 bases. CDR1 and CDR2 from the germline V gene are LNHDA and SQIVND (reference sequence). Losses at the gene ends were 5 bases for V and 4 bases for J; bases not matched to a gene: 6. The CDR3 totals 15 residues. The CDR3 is CASSSLAGTYNEQFF. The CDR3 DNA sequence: TGTGCCAGTAGTTCACTAGCGGGCACTTACAATGAGCAGTTCTTC.

CDR3 residues: CASSAGAKETQYF. CDR3 coding DNA: TGTGCCAGCTCAGCGGGAGCTAAGGAGACCCAGTACTTC. V gene TRBV18 combines with J gene TRBJ2-5; 7 positions agree with TRBD2. V lost 5 bases and J lost 5; bases outside the gene matches: 5. Germline-derived CDR1 and CDR2 are KGHSH and LQKENI. This CDR3 spans 13 amino acids.

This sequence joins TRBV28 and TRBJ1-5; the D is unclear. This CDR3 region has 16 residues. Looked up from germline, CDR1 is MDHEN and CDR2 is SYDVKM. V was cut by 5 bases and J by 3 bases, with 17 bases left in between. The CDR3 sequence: CASSLTTAGDNQPQHF. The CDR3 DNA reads TGTGCCAGCAGTCTCACCACGGCCGGGGACAATCAGCCCCAGCATTTT.

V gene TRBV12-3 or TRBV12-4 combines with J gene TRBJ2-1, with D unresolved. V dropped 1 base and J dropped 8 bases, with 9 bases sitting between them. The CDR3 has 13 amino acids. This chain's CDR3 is CASSLGLSHEQFF. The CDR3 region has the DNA TGTGCCAGCAGTTTAGGACTCAGCCATGAGCAGTTCTTC.

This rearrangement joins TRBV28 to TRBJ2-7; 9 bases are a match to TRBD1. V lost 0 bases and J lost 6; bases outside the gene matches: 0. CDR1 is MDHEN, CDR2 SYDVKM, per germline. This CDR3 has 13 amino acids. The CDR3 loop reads CASSLWTGGEQYF. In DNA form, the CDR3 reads TGTGCCAGCAGTTTATGGACAGGGGGCGAGCAGTACTTC.

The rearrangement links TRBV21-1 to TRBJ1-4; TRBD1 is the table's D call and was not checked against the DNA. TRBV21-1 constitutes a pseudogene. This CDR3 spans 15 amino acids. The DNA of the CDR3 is TGTGCCAGCAGCATTGGACAGGGAAAGGGTGAAAAACTGTTTTTT. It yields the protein CASSIGQGKGEKLFF.

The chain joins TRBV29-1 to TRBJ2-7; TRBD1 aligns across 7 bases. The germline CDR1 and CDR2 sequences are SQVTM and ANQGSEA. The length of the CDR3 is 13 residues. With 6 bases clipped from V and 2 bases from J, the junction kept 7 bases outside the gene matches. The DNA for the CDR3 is TGCAGCGTAGGGGACAGCAATACCTACGAGCAGTACTTC. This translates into CSVGDSNTYEQYF.